This is a list of T cell receptor beta chains from one sample in a study of CD4+ T cells in melanoma. Repertoires were generated with immunoSEQ multiplex PCR, while TCRdb's copy carries only in-frame clones and drops some. This repertoire shows some 13,000 clones, about three quarters found once; its top ten account for around a sixth. The sequencing input was cells from a culture (not recorded whether cultured in vitro). The receptors come from a human donor with melanoma. CDR3s include the opening cysteine and the closing phenylalanine or tryptophan. The D gene is left open where the match is weak. A clone size is listed for some rows: how often the clone was seen (once, few, many), or a class if it is expanded.

V	J	size	D	DNA	CDR3
TRBV7-9	TRBJ1-6	NA	NA	TGTGCCAGCAGCTTGGAGAGGGGTTCACCCCTCCACTTT	CASSLERGSPLHF
TRBV5-1	TRBJ2-5	NA	TRBD2	TGCGCCAGCAGCCCGAGAATGGTAGCGGGGGAAGAGACCCAGTACTTC	CASSPRMVAGEETQYF
TRBV6-1	TRBJ2-1	NA	NA	TGTGCCAGCAGTGCCATGGGTAACTCCTACAATGAGCAGTTCTTC	CASSAMGNSYNEQFF
TRBV19	TRBJ2-5	few	TRBD1	TGTGCCAGTAACAACCCACAGGGGGCAGGGGAGACCCAGTACTTC	CASNNPQGAGETQYF
TRBV2	TRBJ1-1	NA	TRBD1	TGTGCCAGCACTAGACAGGGGGTGAAGACTGAAGCTTTCTTT	CASTRQGVKTEAFF
TRBV20-1	TRBJ1-1	NA	NA	TGCAGTGCTGAGGGGAACACTGAAGCTTTCTTT	CSAEGNTEAFF
TRBV19	TRBJ1-2	NA	NA	TGTGCCAGTGGTCGTTGGGGGAACTATGGCTACACCTTC	CASGRWGNYGYTF
TRBV30	TRBJ2-3	few	TRBD1	TGTGCCTGGTCCCCCCCGGACAGGGTGGCAGATACGCAGTATTTT	CAWSPPDRVADTQYF
TRBV5-4	TRBJ1-1	NA	NA	TGTGCCAGCAGCTCGGACGATTACACTGAAGCTTTCTTT	CASSSDDYTEAFF
TRBV6-6	TRBJ1-3	NA	NA	TGTGCCAGCTCTCTGACGGACACCATATATTTT	CASSLTDTIYF
TRBV11-2	TRBJ2-2	NA	NA	TGTGCCAGCAGCGAACGGGCCGTCACCGGGGAGCTGTTTTTT	CASSERAVTGELFF
TRBV5-1	TRBJ2-5	NA	NA	TGCGCCAGCAGCTTGAGATCAGAAGAGACCCAGTACTTC	CASSLRSEETQYF
TRBV6-5	TRBJ1-2	NA	NA	TGTGCCAGCAGTTCCGGGACCCTGAGTTACACCTTC	CASSSGTLSYTF
TRBV6-1	TRBJ2-3	NA	NA	TGTGCCAGCAGTGTGGACAGCGCCGTCGTGTATACGCAGTATTTT	CASSVDSAVVYTQYF
TRBV4-2	TRBJ2-5	few	TRBD1	TGTGCCAGCAGCCTACAGGGGGGAACCGGGGAGACCCAGTACTTC	CASSLQGGTGETQYF
TRBV6-1	TRBJ2-7	once	NA	TGTGCCAGCAGTCCAAGACGGCTTGCGGGCTACGAGCAGTACTTC	CASSPRRLAGYEQYF
TRBV14	TRBJ2-7	few	TRBD2	TGTGCCAGCAGCCAAGAAACCCTAGCGGGGCCCATATCCTACGAGCAGTACTTC	CASSQETLAGPISYEQYF
TRBV7-9	TRBJ1-5	NA	NA	TGTGCCAGCAGCTTAGGGGACACAGGCAATCAGCCCCAGCATTTT	CASSLGDTGNQPQHF
TRBV10-3	TRBJ2-7	once	TRBD1	TGTGCCATCAGTGAGTCGAAAGGGACAGGGCCCGACGAGCAGTACTTC	CAISESKGTGPDEQYF
TRBV13	TRBJ1-2	NA	TRBD1	TGTGCCAGCAGTGAATGGAGGGGGCGCCTTAACTATGGCTACACCTTC	CASSEWRGRLNYGYTF
TRBV19	TRBJ2-5	NA	NA	TGTGCCAGTAGTATAGCGGCGTCCCAAGAGACCCAGTACTTC	CASSIAASQETQYF
TRBV2	TRBJ1-1	NA	NA	TGTGCCAGCAGAGGGGACTTCCTAGAAGCTTTCTTT	CASRGDFLEAFF
TRBV6-5	TRBJ2-3	NA	TRBD2	TGTGCCAGCTTCACCGGGGGGTGGCCAGATACGCAGTATTTT	CASFTGGWPDTQYF
TRBV4-1	TRBJ1-4	NA	NA	TGCGCCAGCAGCCAAGGAGCAGGGAATGAAAAACTGTTTTTT	CASSQGAGNEKLFF
TRBV5-4	TRBJ2-1	NA	TRBD2	TGTGCCAGCAGCGCGGGACTAGCGAGCAATGAGCAGTTCTTC	CASSAGLASNEQFF
TRBV27	TRBJ1-4	few	NA	TGTGCCAGCAGTTGGAGGGGATCTAATGAAAAACTGTTTTTT	CASSWRGSNEKLFF
TRBV27	TRBJ2-3	NA	NA	TGTGCCAGCAGTCCCGTTACAGGCACAGATACGCAGTATTTT	CASSPVTGTDTQYF
TRBV6-6	TRBJ1-1	NA	TRBD1	TGTGCCAGCAGCCACCATAGGACAGGTCTGAACACTGAAGCTTTCTTT	CASSHHRTGLNTEAFF